The clone carrying this T cell receptor beta chain was detected only a few times. This sample stems from a study of CD8 T cells in Susac syndrome. RNA totalling roughly 0.5 to 1 ug underwent reverse transcription with random hexamers. TCRdb fed the immunoSEQ multiplex PCR reads into MiXCR, producing one record per CDR3 protein. The table shows 350,000 to 550,000 distinct CDR3 sequences, with more than 80% occurring only once. The T cells that were sequenced for TCR beta were CD8+ and CD4+ cells from blood. The CDR3 covers 12 residues. Germline V gives CDR1 LGHDT, CDR2 YNNKEL (reference sequence). The V gene lost 0 bases and the J gene lost 7 bases, with 6 bases spanning the gap.

The sample consisted of CD8+ T cells from PBMCs. The chain employs TRBV3-1 and TRBJ2-5; maybe TRBD1 (6 bases). This clonotype originated in a human donor with multiple sclerosis. CDR3 residues: CASSQDRGTQYF. DNA of the CDR3: TGTGCCAGCAGCCAAGACAGGGGGACCCAGTACTTC.